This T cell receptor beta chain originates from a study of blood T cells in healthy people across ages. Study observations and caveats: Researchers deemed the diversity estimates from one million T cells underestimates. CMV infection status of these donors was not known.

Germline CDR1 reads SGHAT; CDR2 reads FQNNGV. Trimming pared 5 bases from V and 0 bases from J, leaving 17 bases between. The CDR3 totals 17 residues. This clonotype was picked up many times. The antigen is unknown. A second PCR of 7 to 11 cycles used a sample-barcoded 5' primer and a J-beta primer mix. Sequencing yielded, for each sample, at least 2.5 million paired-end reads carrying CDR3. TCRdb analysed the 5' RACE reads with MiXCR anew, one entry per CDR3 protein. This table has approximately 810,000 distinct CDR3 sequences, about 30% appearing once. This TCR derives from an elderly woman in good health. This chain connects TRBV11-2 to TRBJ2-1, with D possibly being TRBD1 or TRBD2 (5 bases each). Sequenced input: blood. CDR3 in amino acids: CASSIYRDPGSYNEQFF. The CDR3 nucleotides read TGTGCCAGCAGCATATACCGGGACCCCGGCTCCTACAATGAGCAGTTCTTC.